One and the same sample provided the 30 T cell receptor beta chains below, sequenced in a study of cytomegalovirus exposure and HLA in healthy donors. Primers for the PCR totalled 60 Vbeta and 13 Jbeta. The method was immunoSEQ multiplex PCR; TCRdb's version includes in-frame clones alone and lacks a portion of them. The sample lists about 140,000 clones, approximately 82% occurring once. The sequenced sample consisted of PBMCs. The receptor set was obtained from a woman in her sixties or seventies in good health and CMV-seropositive.

The chain carries TRBV19 and TRBJ1-2; 8 nucleotides align to TRBD1. The CDR3 consists of 14 residues. J was trimmed by 6 bases and V by 1 base; bases with no gene match: 4. The germline V gene encodes CDR1 LNHDA and CDR2 SQIVND (reference sequence). The CDR3: CASSIGDRSDGYTF. DNA for the CDR3: TGTGCCAGTAGTATAGGGGACAGGAGTGATGGCTACACCTTC. Full variable domain (outside the CDR3, taken from reference TRBV19 and TRBJ1-2): DGGITQSPKYLFRKEGQNVTLSCEQNLNHDAMYWYRQDPGQGLRLIYYSQIVNDFQKGDIAEGYSVSREKKESFPLTVTSAQKNPTAFYLCASSIGDRSDGYTFGSGTRLTVV.

The chain joins TRBV15 to TRBJ2-3, with 7 positions matching TRBD2. The CDR3 is 21 amino acids. Germline V gene lookup returns CDR1 LNHNV and CDR2 YYDKDF (reference sequence). V lost 0 bases to trimming and J lost 0 bases; unmatched junction nucleotides: 18. Here the CDR3 reads CATSRDLRSGARRGSTDTQYF. As DNA, the CDR3 is TGTGCCACCAGCAGAGATCTTCGGTCCGGGGCCAGGCGGGGGAGCACAGATACGCAGTATTTT. The complete variable domain, with remaining parts taken from reference TRBV15 and TRBJ2-3, reads DAMVIQNPRYQVTQFGKPVTLSCSQTLNHNVMYWYQQKSSQAPKLLFHYYDKDFNNEADTPDNFQSRRPNTSFCFLDIRSPGLGDTAMYLCATSRDLRSGARRGSTDTQYFGPGTRLTVL.

This rearrangement joins TRBV7-9 to TRBJ2-5, with TRBD2 matching 10 bases. The J call may not be correct, given that the DNA end is closer to TRBJ2-7. Germline V gives CDR1 SEHNR, CDR2 FQNEAQ (reference sequence). The CDR3 consists of 17 residues. The CDR3 loop reads CASSYRPPLAGTPEQYF. In DNA, the CDR3 is TGTGCCAGCAGCTACCGCCCCCCACTAGCGGGAACCCCCGAGCAGTACTTC.

This clone was detected a few times. This chain links TRBV28 with TRBJ2-2, with D tentatively TRBD2 (6 bases). The CDR3 spans 12 residues. V lost 7 bases and J lost 7, with 10 bases in between. Looked up from germline, CDR1 is MDHEN and CDR2 is SYDVKM. The CDR3 reads CASIGGFGELFF. The CDR3 DNA follows: TGTGCCAGCATTGGGGGGTTCGGGGAGCTGTTTTTT.

The chain employs TRBV4-3 and TRBJ2-7; 14 nucleotides align to TRBD2. The J segment lost 6 bases and the V segment lost 4 bases, leaving 2 bases of the junction unmatched. This CDR3 comprises 14 residues. The germline V gene encodes CDR1 LGHNA and CDR2 YSLEER. The CDR3 nucleotides are TGCGCCAGCAGCCCCGGACTAGCGGGAGGCGAGCAGTACTTC. Its translation: CASSPGLAGGEQYF.

This chain uses TRBV7-2 with TRBJ2-5; the match to TRBD2 covers 14 bases. The CDR3 is 16 amino acids. The V gene's germline CDR1 is SGHTA and CDR2 FQGNSA. After removal of 6 bases from V and 4 bases from J, the junction contained 7 bases not matched to a gene. CDR3 nucleotide sequence: TGTGCCAGCAGAATAGGACTAGCGGGAGGTGGAGAGACCCAGTACTTC. Translating gives CASRIGLAGGGETQYF.

The sample holds a few counts of this clone. The V gene is TRBV27, the J gene TRBJ2-1; unclear D gene. The germline CDR1 and CDR2 sequences are MNHEY and SMNVEV (reference sequence). Between the trimmed V and J ends, which lost 3 bases and 6 bases, there was a span of 9 bases. This CDR3 region has 13 residues. The CDR3, as DNA: TGTGCCAGCAGTTTCAGAATTCCCAATGAGCAGTTCTTC. It yields the protein CASSFRIPNEQFF.

V gene TRBV2 combines with J gene TRBJ2-7; maybe TRBD1 (5 bases). The ends were cut back, 4 bases at V and 2 bases at J, with 12 bases in the middle. The germline CDR1 and CDR2 sequences are SNHLY and FYNNEI. The CDR3 has 14 amino acids. The CDR3 DNA follows: TGTGCCAGCAGTGTGACACAGGTAACCTACGAGCAGTACTTC. Amino acids: CASSVTQVTYEQYF.

The chain is built from TRBV19 and TRBJ2-3; maybe TRBD1 (6 bases). Trimming cost V 5 bases and J 2 bases, with 23 bases left between them. Per the germline V gene, CDR1 is LNHDA and CDR2 is SQIVND (reference sequence). The CDR3 runs to 18 residues. The CDR3 here is CASSSRGQSPSNTDTQYF. The DNA of the CDR3 is TGTGCCAGTAGTTCCAGGGGACAAAGTCCTTCTAACACAGATACGCAGTATTTT.

V is TRBV6-5 and J is TRBJ1-1, with a weak D call TRBD1 (6 bases). Germline loops: CDR1 MNHEY, CDR2 SVGAGI. The V end was cut by 6 bases, the J end by 6 bases, with 11 bases between. The CDR3 spans 12 residues. CDR3 DNA sequence: TGTGCCAGCAGCACGGGGGGCGCTGAAGCTTTCTTT. It codes for CASSTGGAEAFF.

The J gene is TRBJ2-5, the V gene TRBV29-1; 10 nucleotides agree with TRBD2. The J call is in doubt because the DNA end fits TRBJ2-7 better. The CDR3 spans 13 residues. Germline-derived CDR1 and CDR2 are SQVTM and ANQGSEA. The CDR3 nucleotides are TGCAGCGGGACCCTAGCGGGAGTCGGCGAGCAGTACTTC. It yields the protein CSGTLAGVGEQYF.

This sequence joins TRBV7-9 and TRBJ2-7, with 8 bases identical to TRBD1. Germline trimming cut 9 bases from V and 4 bases from J; bases unmatched to any gene: 8. CDR1 is SEHNR, CDR2 FQNEAQ, per germline (reference sequence). This CDR3 has 13 residues. The DNA of the CDR3 is TGTGCCAGTCGACAGGGGAATGGGTACGAGCAGTACTTC. Its protein product is CASRQGNGYEQYF.

V usage is TRBV11-3 and J usage is TRBJ1-4; 7 nucleotides match TRBD1. Trimming took 5 bases from V and 8 from J; bases not matched to a gene: 8. This CDR3 spans 14 amino acids. The germline V gene encodes CDR1 SGHNT and CDR2 YENEEA. CDR3 in amino acids: CASSPQGSEEKLFF. The CDR3 DNA is TGTGCCAGCAGCCCACAGGGGTCTGAAGAAAAACTGTTTTTT. The entire variable domain, with the rest obtained from reference TRBV11-3 and TRBJ1-4, is as follows: EAGVVQSPRYKIIEKKQPVAFWCNPISGHNTLYWYLQNLGQGPELLIRYENEEAVDDSQLPKDRFSAERLKGVDSTLKIQPAELGDSAVYLCASSPQGSEEKLFFGSGTQLSVL.

The rearrangement links TRBV6-5 to TRBJ2-1; 10 bases fit TRBD2. The ends lost 6 bases at V and 4 bases at J; junction bases unmatched: 6. CDR3 length equals 15 residues. Germline lookup yields CDR1 MNHEY and CDR2 SVGAGI. The DNA for the CDR3 is TGTGCCAGCAGCCTTACTAGCGGGACTTACAATGAGCAGTTCTTC. The encoded protein is CASSLTSGTYNEQFF.

The rearrangement uses TRBV5-4 and TRBJ2-7; D is possibly TRBD2 (6 bases). Trimming stripped 4 bases from V and 0 bases from J, with 17 bases between. The CDR3 is 16 residues long. CDR1 SGHNT and CDR2 YYREEE come from the germline V gene (reference sequence). The CDR3 nucleotides read TGTGCCAGCAGCCTTGGGGTAGCGGAGAGCTCCTACGAGCAGTACTTC. Residues: CASSLGVAESSYEQYF.

The CDR3 spells CASSPGTVNYGYTF. The CDR3, as DNA: TGTGCCAGCAGCCCCGGGACAGTTAACTATGGCTACACCTTC. J is TRBJ1-2 and V is TRBV7-2; 7 nucleotides match TRBD1. This CDR3 is 14 amino acids long. The germline CDR1 and CDR2 sequences are SGHTA and FQGNSA. With 5 bases clipped from V and 1 base from J, the junction kept 4 bases outside the gene matches.

The chain links TRBV10-3 to TRBJ1-3; tentative D call: TRBD1 (5 bases). Trimming removed 3 bases at V and 3 bases at J, with 12 bases between. Germline CDR1 reads ENHRY; CDR2 reads SYGVKD. CDR3 length: 15 amino acids. CDR3 loop: CAISDQGKSGNTIYF. DNA of the CDR3: TGTGCCATCAGTGATCAGGGAAAAAGTGGAAACACCATATATTTT.

The chain is built from TRBV6-4 and TRBJ2-3, with D perhaps matching TRBD1 (5 bases). The CDR3 contains 15 residues. Trimming removed 2 bases from V and 1 base from J, with 10 bases in between. Germline CDR1 reads MRHNA; CDR2 reads SNTAGT. Here the CDR3 reads CASSDGREGTDTQYF. The CDR3 bases are TGTGCCAGCAGTGACGGCAGGGAAGGCACAGATACGCAGTATTTT.

The chain links TRBV6-6 to TRBJ1-1, with TRBD1 as a possible D gene (5 bases). CDR3 length equals 12 residues. V was cut by 7 bases and J by 0 bases, with 6 bases left in between. Germline V gene data show CDR1 as MNHNY and CDR2 as SVGAGI (reference sequence). The CDR3 DNA reads as TGTGCCAGCACGGGGGTGAACACTGAAGCTTTCTTT. Its protein is CASTGVNTEAFF.

The rearrangement joins TRBV5-4 to TRBJ2-5, with 9 nucleotides matching TRBD2. The CDR3 is made up of 15 amino acids. The germline gives CDR1 SGHNT, CDR2 YYREEE (reference sequence). V shed 0 bases, J shed 5 bases, and the junction held 5 bases outside the gene matches. CDR3: CASSLGGTSRETQYF. Written as DNA, the CDR3 is TGTGCCAGCAGCTTGGGGGGGACTAGCCGGGAGACCCAGTACTTC.

The V call is TRBV29-1, the J call TRBJ2-1; 11 nucleotides agree with TRBD2. Germline V gene data show CDR1 as SQVTM and CDR2 as ANQGSEA. This CDR3 spans 16 amino acids. The trim removed 2 bases at V and 4 bases at J, leaving 7 bases unmatched. CDR3 sequence (DNA): TGCAGCGTTGAACCCCCTAGCGGGAGGTCATACAATGAGCAGTTCTTC. It yields the protein CSVEPPSGRSYNEQFF.

The chain links TRBV5-1 to TRBJ2-6; D gene uncertain. With 5 bases removed from V and 0 bases from J, the gap between germline ends came to 15 bases. Germline CDR1 and CDR2: SGHRS and YFSETQ. This CDR3 spans 17 amino acids. The CDR3 reads CASRAGSFNSGANVLTF. For the CDR3, the DNA is TGCGCCAGCAGGGCCGGGTCCTTCAACTCTGGGGCCAACGTCCTGACTTTC. The full variable domain, in which reference TRBV5-1 and TRBJ2-6 provide the parts outside the CDR3, is KAGVTQTPRYLIKTRGQQVTLSCSPISGHRSVSWYQQTPGQGLQFLFEYFSETQRNKGNFPGRFSGRQFSNSRSEMNVSTLELGDSALYLCASRAGSFNSGANVLTFGAGSRLTVL.

In the case of this clone: The sample contains more than one DNA sequence encoding this CDR3. This chain uses TRBV6-1 with TRBJ2-3; 11 bases fit TRBD2. The CDR3 runs 15 residues. With V trimmed by 5 bases and J by 4 bases, 5 bases remained unmatched. Germline V gene lookup returns CDR1 MNHNS and CDR2 SASEGT. This CDR3 reads CASSPLAGGPDTQYF. The CDR3 DNA reads TGTGCCAGCAGTCCCTTAGCGGGAGGGCCAGATACGCAGTATTTT.

V gene TRBV27 combines with J gene TRBJ1-5; TRBD1 agrees at 10 bases. The trim removed 5 bases at V and 7 bases at J, leaving 5 bases unmatched. The CDR3 is made up of 14 amino acids. CDR1 and CDR2 (germline): MNHEY, SMNVEV (reference sequence). The DNA for the CDR3 is TGTGCCAGCAGTGCCGACAGGGGGCAACAGCCCCAGCATTTT. This sequence encodes CASSADRGQQPQHF.

The V and J genes are TRBV6-5 and TRBJ2-1; 12 positions agree with TRBD2. The V segment lost 4 bases and the J segment 8 bases; nucleotides outside the gene matches: 6. The CDR3 runs to 15 residues. Germline V gene data show CDR1 as MNHEY and CDR2 as SVGAGI. CDR3 in amino acids: CASSFLAGGPHEQFF. The CDR3, as DNA: TGTGCCAGCAGTTTTCTAGCGGGAGGGCCTCATGAGCAGTTCTTC.

The chain joins TRBV19 to TRBJ2-2, with 10 bases aligning to TRBD2. V gave up 7 bases and J gave up 1 base; unmatched junction bases: 9. From germline, CDR1 is LNHDA and CDR2 SQIVND (reference sequence). The CDR3 has 17 amino acids. The CDR3 sequence: CASTWGPSGGNTGELFF. CDR3 DNA sequence: TGTGCCAGTACCTGGGGGCCTAGCGGGGGGAACACCGGGGAGCTGTTTTTT.

V usage is TRBV27 and J usage is TRBJ2-7; the match to TRBD2 covers 8 bases. Losses at the gene ends were 3 bases for V and 2 bases for J; bases not matched to a gene: 3. CDR1 is MNHEY, CDR2 SMNVEV, per germline (reference sequence). This CDR3 spans 14 amino acids. This chain's CDR3 is CASSFGTSPYEQYF. DNA of the CDR3: TGTGCCAGCAGTTTCGGGACTAGTCCCTACGAGCAGTACTTC.

The chain has TRBV28 and TRBJ2-7, with 8 bases identical to TRBD1. Germline trimming cut 6 bases from V and 6 bases from J; bases unmatched to any gene: 10. The germline gives CDR1 MDHEN, CDR2 SYDVKM. This CDR3 has 14 amino acids. This CDR3 reads CASRKQGAVSEQYF. The CDR3 DNA is TGTGCCAGCAGAAAGCAGGGGGCCGTATCCGAGCAGTACTTC.

The chain is built from TRBV9 and TRBJ2-7, with a weak D call TRBD1 (5 bases). CDR1 and CDR2 from the germline V gene are SGDLS and YYNGEE. The CDR3 is 14 amino acids. V was clipped by 0 bases and J by 6 bases, with 13 bases between them. The CDR3 DNA reads as TGTGCCAGCAGCGTAGGTTTGACAGTGGGCGAGCAGTACTTC. Amino acid sequence: CASSVGLTVGEQYF.

The CDR3 sequence: CATSRDAVSGSYEQYF. The CDR3 DNA reads as TGTGCCACCAGCAGAGATGCGGTTAGCGGGAGCTACGAGCAGTACTTC. V usage is TRBV15 and J usage is TRBJ2-7; 9 positions match TRBD2. The CDR3 extends over 16 amino acids. Germline-derived CDR1 and CDR2 are LNHNV and YYDKDF (reference sequence). The junction had 6 bases not matched to a gene; V was cut back by 0 bases and J by 3 bases.